This passage covers 4 T cell receptor beta chains from one sample sequenced in a study of shared clonotypes between healthy human individuals. Measured with immunoSEQ multiplex PCR; TCRdb has only the in-frame clones, and not every one. This sample has around 2.1 million clones, with almost 96% found just once. Source material: naive CD4+ T cells sorted from blood. As for subset: CD45RA+ positively selected. Every receptor here comes from a man aged 18-30 years in good health.

The genes are TRBV6-1 and TRBJ2-3, with 10 bases matching TRBD2. With 4 bases clipped from V and 2 bases from J, the junction kept 3 bases outside the gene matches. The CDR3 covers 15 residues. Germline V gives CDR1 MNHNS, CDR2 SASEGT. CDR3 bases: TGTGCCAGCAGTGCAGCGGGGGGGATCACAGATACGCAGTATTTT. It translates to CASSAAGGITDTQYF.

The chain is built from TRBV4-3 and TRBJ2-7, with D possibly being TRBD2 (5 bases). Germline loops: CDR1 LGHNA, CDR2 YSLEER. V was shortened by 2 bases and J by 2 bases, with 13 bases between the two germline ends. The CDR3 has 15 amino acids. For the CDR3, the DNA is TGCGCCAGCAGCCAATTTGTGGCCGGGGCCTACGAGCAGTACTTC. The encoded protein is CASSQFVAGAYEQYF.

V is TRBV7-2 and J is TRBJ2-7; TRBD2 agrees at 11 bases. V lost 6 bases, J lost 6 bases, and 7 bases stayed unmatched. Germline CDR1 SGHTA, CDR2 FQGNSA. This CDR3 contains 14 residues. CDR3 nucleotide sequence: TGTGCCAGCAGTCCGACTAGCGGGACTATCGAGCAGTACTTC. Its translation is CASSPTSGTIEQYF.

The chain employs TRBV7-9 and TRBJ1-5; a possible D gene is TRBD1 (5 bases). The CDR3 consists of 17 residues. The germline V gene has CDR1 SEHNR and CDR2 FQNEAQ (reference sequence). V was shortened by 1 base and J by 0 bases, with 13 bases between the two germline ends. CDR3 loop: CASSLGFPGISNQPQHF. In nucleotides, the CDR3 is TGTGCCAGCAGCTTAGGATTCCCAGGGATTAGCAATCAGCCCCAGCATTTT.